These 5 T cell receptor beta chains originate from one sample sequenced in a study of blood T cell repertoires in COVID-19. TCRdb's table, derived via immunoSEQ multiplex PCR, lists solely in-frame clones and lacks some. The table shows under 85,000 clones, with roughly 80% occurring only once. Material for sequencing was peripheral blood. The source is a man aged 45-65 years with acute or convalescent COVID-19.

This clone was observed a single time. This chain links TRBV21-1 with TRBJ2-7; the table's D call TRBD2 went unverified against the DNA. TRBV21-1 is a pseudogene locus. The CDR3 length is 14 residues. CDR3 DNA sequence: TGTGCCAGCAGCGCCTACGGCCGGGGCTACGAGCAGTACTTC. Its translation is CASSAYGRGYEQYF.

The gene calls are TRBV19 and TRBJ1-4; D unresolved. Germline V gives CDR1 LNHDA, CDR2 SQIVND (reference sequence). CDR3 length: 12 residues. The V end was cut by 7 bases, the J end by 8 bases, with 11 bases between. The CDR3 DNA reads TGTGCCAGTAACCGGGGTCAGGAAAAACTGTTTTTT. This translates into CASNRGQEKLFF.

V gene TRBV7-3 combines with J gene TRBJ2-3; 7 bases map to TRBD1. V trimming: 2 bases; J trimming: 3 bases; junction bases outside the gene matches: 8. Germline V CDR1 and CDR2: SGHTA, FQGTGA. This CDR3 region has 16 residues. CDR3 DNA: TGTGCCAGCAGCTTAGCGACAGGGTTGAATACAGATACGCAGTATTTT. Translated: CASSLATGLNTDTQYF. Supplemented by reference TRBV7-3 and TRBJ2-3, the full variable domain reads GAGVSQTPSNKVTEKGKYVELRCDPISGHTALYWYRQSLGQGPEFLIYFQGTGAADDSGLPNDRFFAVRPEGSVSTLKIQRTERGDSAVYLCASSLATGLNTDTQYFGPGTRLTVL.

The chain couples TRBV6-4 to TRBJ2-3; possibly TRBD2 for D (6 bases). The CDR3 consists of 13 residues. V dropped 3 bases and J dropped 3 bases, with 7 bases sitting between them. In germline, CDR1 is MRHNA, CDR2 SNTAGT. The CDR3 is CASSESGTDTQYF. The CDR3 DNA is TGTGCCAGCAGTGAAAGCGGGACAGATACGCAGTATTTT.

The V call is TRBV5-1, the J call TRBJ1-1, with D uncertain. The CDR3 consists of 15 residues. V lost 4 bases and J lost 1, with 14 bases in between. CDR1 and CDR2 (germline): SGHRS, YFSETQ. The CDR3 DNA follows: TGCGCCAGCAGCCGAAGTGTGGGAGCGAACACTGAAGCTTTCTTT. Translated: CASSRSVGANTEAFF.